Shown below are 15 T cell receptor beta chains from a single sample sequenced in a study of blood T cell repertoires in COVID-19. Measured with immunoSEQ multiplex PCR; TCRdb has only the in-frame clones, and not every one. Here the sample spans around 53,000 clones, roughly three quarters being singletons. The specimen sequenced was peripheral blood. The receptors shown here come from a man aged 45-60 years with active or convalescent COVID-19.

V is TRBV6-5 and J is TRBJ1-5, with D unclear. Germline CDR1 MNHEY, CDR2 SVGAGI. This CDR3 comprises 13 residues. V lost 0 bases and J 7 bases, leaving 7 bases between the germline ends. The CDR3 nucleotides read TGTGCCAGCAGTTACTCGAGCGGCCAGCCCCAGCATTTT. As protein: CASSYSSGQPQHF.

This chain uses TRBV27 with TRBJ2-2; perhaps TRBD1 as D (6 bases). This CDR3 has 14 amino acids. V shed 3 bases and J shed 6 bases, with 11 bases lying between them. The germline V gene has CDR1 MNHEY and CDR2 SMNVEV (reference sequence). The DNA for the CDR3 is TGTGCCAGCAGTTTGTTAGCAGGGGCCGGGGAGCTGTTTTTT. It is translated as CASSLLAGAGELFF.

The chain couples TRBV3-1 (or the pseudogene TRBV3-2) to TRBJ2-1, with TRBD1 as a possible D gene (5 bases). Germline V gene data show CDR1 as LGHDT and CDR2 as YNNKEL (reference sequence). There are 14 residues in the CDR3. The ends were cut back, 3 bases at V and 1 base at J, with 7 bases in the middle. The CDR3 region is CASSQQGSYNEQFF. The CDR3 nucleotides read TGTGCCAGCAGCCAGCAGGGTTCCTACAATGAGCAGTTCTTC.

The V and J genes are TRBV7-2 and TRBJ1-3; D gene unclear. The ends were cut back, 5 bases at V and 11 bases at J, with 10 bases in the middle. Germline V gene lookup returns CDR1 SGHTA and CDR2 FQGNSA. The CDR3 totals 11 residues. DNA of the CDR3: TGTGCCAGCAGCCCCCGTAGCGCCATATATTTT. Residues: CASSPRSAIYF. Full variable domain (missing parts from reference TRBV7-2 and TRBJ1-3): GAGVSQSPSNKVTEKGKDVELRCDPISGHTALYWYRQSLGQGLEFLIYFQGNSAPDKSGLPSDRFSAERTGGSVSTLTIQRTQQEDSAVYLCASSPRSAIYFGEGSWLTVV.

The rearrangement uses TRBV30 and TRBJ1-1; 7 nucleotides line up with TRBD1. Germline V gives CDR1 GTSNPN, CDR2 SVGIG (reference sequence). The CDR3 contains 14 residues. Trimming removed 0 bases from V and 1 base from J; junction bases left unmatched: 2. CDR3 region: CAWSVQGTNTEAFF. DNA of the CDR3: TGTGCCTGGAGTGTACAGGGGACGAACACTGAAGCTTTCTTT. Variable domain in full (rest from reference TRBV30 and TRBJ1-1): SQTIHQWPATLVQPVGSPLSLECTVEGTSNPNLYWYRQAAGRGLQLLFYSVGIGQISSEVPQNLSASRPQDRQFILSSKKLLLSDSGFYLCAWSVQGTNTEAFFGQGTRLTVV.

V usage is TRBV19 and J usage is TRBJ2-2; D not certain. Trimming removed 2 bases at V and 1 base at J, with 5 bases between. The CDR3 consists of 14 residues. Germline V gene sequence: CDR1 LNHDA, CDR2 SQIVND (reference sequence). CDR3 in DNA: TGTGCCAGTAGTATAAACTGGAACACCGGGGAGCTGTTTTTT. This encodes CASSINWNTGELFF.

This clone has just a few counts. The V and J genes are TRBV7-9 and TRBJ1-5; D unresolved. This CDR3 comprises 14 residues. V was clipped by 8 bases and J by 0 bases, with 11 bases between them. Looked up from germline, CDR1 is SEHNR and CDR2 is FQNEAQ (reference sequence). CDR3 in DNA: TGTGCCAGCCGTCCCCAGGTTAGCAATCAGCCCCAGCATTTT. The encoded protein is CASRPQVSNQPQHF.

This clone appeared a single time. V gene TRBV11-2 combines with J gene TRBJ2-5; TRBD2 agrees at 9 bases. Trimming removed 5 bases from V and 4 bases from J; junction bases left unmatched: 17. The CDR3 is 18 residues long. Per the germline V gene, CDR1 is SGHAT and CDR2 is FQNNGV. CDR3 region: CASSPEGVGRGGRETQYF. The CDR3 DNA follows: TGTGCCAGCAGCCCGGAGGGGGTAGGGCGGGGGGGCAGAGAGACCCAGTACTTC.

For the CDR3, the DNA is TGTGCCAGCAGCTTACTTCCGGGTAATATAGATACGCAGTATTTT. Protein: CASSLLPGNIDTQYF. The rearrangement joins TRBV11-1 to TRBJ2-3; D gene unclear. CDR1 and CDR2 (germline): SGHAT, FQDESV (reference sequence). The V end lost 2 bases, the J end lost 5 bases, and 14 bases lay between the germline ends. This CDR3 contains 15 residues.

This CDR3 reads CASVGRGYIQYF. As DNA, the CDR3 is TGTGCCAGCGTGGGTCGAGGTTACATTCAGTACTTC. This chain connects TRBV3-1 (or the pseudogene TRBV3-2) to TRBJ2-4, with no clear D. Trimming took off 8 bases at V and 8 bases at J, with 13 bases between the two ends. Germline-derived CDR1 and CDR2 are LGHDT and YNNKEL (reference sequence). CDR3 length: 12 amino acids.

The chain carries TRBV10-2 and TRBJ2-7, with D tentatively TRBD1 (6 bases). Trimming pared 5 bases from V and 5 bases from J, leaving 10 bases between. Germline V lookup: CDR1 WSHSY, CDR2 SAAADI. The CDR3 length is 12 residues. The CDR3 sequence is CASSKQGDEQYF. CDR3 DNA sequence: TGCGCCAGCAGTAAACAGGGTGACGAGCAGTACTTC.

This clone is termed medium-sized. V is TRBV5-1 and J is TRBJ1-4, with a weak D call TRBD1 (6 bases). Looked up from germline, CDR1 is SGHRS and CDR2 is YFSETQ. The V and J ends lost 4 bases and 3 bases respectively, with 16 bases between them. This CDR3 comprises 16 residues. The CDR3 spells CASSLGQRSANEKLFF. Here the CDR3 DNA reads TGCGCCAGCAGCCTCGGACAGCGGTCAGCTAATGAAAAACTGTTTTTT.

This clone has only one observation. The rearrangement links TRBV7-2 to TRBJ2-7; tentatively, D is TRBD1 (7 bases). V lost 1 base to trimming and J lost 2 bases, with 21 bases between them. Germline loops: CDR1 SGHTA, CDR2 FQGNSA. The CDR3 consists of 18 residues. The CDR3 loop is CASSLGPGGSTTPYEQYF. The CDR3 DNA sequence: TGTGCCAGCAGCTTAGGGCCAGGGGGGAGCACAACGCCCTACGAGCAGTACTTC.

The CDR3 protein is CASSLVLAGSGETQYF. The CDR3 DNA sequence: TGTGCCAGCAGCTTGGTTCTAGCGGGGTCAGGGGAGACCCAGTACTTC. This chain connects TRBV11-1 to TRBJ2-5, with 9 bases lining up with TRBD2. Germline V gives CDR1 SGHAT, CDR2 FQDESV (reference sequence). The CDR3 consists of 16 residues. V shed 3 bases and J 5 bases; nucleotides not matched to a gene: 10.

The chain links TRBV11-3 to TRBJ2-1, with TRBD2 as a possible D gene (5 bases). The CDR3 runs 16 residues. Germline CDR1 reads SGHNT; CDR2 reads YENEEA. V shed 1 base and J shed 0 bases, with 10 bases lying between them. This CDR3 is CASSLGGYSSYNEQFF. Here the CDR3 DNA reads TGTGCCAGCAGCTTAGGAGGGTACTCCTCCTACAATGAGCAGTTCTTC.